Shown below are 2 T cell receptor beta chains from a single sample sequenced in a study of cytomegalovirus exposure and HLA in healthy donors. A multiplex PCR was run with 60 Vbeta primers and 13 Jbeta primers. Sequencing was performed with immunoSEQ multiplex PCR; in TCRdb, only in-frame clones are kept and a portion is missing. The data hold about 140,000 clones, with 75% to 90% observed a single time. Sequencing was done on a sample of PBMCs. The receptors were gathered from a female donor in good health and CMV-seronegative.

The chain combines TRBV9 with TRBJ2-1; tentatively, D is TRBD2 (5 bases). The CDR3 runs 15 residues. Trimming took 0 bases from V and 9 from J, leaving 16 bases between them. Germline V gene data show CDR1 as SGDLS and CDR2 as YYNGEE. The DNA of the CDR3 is TGTGCCAGCAGCGTAGCTACTGGGCAAGAGGGTGAGCAGTTCTTC. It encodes CASSVATGQEGEQFF.

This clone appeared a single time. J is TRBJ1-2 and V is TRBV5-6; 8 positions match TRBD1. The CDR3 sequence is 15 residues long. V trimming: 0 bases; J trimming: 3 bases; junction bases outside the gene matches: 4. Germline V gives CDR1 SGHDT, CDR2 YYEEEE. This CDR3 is CASSLAPGGDYGYTF. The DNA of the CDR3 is TGTGCCAGCAGCTTGGCCCCAGGGGGCGACTATGGCTACACCTTC.